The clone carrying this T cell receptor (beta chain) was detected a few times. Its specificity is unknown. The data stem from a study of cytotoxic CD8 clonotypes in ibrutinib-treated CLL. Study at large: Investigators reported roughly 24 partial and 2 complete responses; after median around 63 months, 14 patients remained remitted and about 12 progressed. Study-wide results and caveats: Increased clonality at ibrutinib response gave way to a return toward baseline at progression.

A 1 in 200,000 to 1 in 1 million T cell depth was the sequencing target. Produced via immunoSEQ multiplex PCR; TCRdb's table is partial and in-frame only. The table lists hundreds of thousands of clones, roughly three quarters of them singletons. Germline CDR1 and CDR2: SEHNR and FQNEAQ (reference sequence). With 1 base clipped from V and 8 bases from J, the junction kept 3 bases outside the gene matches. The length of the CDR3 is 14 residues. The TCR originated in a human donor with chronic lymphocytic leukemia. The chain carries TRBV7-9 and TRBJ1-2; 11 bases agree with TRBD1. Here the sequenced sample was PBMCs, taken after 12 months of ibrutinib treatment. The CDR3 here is CASSLEDRGRGYTF. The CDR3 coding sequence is TGTGCCAGCAGCTTAGAGGACAGGGGGCGAGGCTACACCTTC.